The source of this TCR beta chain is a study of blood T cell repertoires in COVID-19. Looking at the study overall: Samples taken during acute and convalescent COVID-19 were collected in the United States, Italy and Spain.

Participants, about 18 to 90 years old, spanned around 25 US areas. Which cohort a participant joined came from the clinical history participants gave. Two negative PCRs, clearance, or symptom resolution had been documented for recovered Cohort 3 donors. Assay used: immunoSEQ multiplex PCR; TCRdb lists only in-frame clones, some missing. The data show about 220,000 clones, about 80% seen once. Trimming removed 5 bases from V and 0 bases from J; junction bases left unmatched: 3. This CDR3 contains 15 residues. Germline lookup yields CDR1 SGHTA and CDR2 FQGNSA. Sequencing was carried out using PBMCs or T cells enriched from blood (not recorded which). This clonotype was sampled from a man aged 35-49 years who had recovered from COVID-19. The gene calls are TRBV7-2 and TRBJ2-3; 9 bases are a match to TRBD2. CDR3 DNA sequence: TGTGCCAGCAGCGATAGCGGGGGTAGCACAGATACGCAGTATTTT. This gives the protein CASSDSGGSTDTQYF.